The 26 T cell receptor beta chains below all came from one sample that was sequenced in a study of blood T cell repertoires in COVID-19. Data came from immunoSEQ multiplex PCR; TCRdb stores just in-frame clones and leaves some out. Of approximately 140,000 clones in the sample, roughly 90% were seen once. Sequencing input: PBMCs or T cells enriched from blood (not recorded which). Every receptor here comes from a woman aged 50 to 65 who had recovered from COVID-19.

This clone was detected once. The gene calls are TRBV7-9 and TRBJ2-1; a weak D match, TRBD2 (5 bases). The germline V and J ends were trimmed by 4 bases and 15 bases, with 19 bases remaining between them. From germline, CDR1 is SEHNR and CDR2 FQNEAQ (reference sequence). The CDR3 consists of 13 residues. CDR3 residues: CASSSLDDQAGFF. In DNA, the CDR3 is TGTGCCAGCAGCTCCTTGGACGACCAGGCGGGGTTCTTC. Drawing the rest from reference TRBV7-9 and TRBJ2-1, the complete variable domain is DTGVSQNPRHKITKRGQNVTFRCDPISEHNRLYWYRQTLGQGPEFLTYFQNEAQLEKSRLLSDRFSAERPKGSFSTLEIQRTEQGDSAMYLCASSSLDDQAGFFGPGTRLTVL.

The CDR3 bases are TGTGCCAGCAGCTTAGCGCGTGGCGAGCAGTACTTC. It specifies CASSLARGEQYF. The chain employs TRBV7-9 and TRBJ2-7, with D uncertain. Germline CDR1 and CDR2: SEHNR and FQNEAQ (reference sequence). V lost 0 bases, J lost 6 bases, and 6 bases lay in between. The length of the CDR3 is 12 residues.

At least ten counts were recorded for this clone. The rearrangement uses TRBV9 and TRBJ1-1, with TRBD1 matching over 8 bases. V was clipped by 0 bases and J by 5 bases; unmatched bases: 6. The CDR3 runs to 15 residues. Germline CDR1 reads SGDLS; CDR2 reads YYNGEE. CDR3 residues: CASSVGGQGRTEAFF. The CDR3, as DNA: TGTGCCAGCAGCGTAGGCGGACAGGGTCGGACTGAAGCTTTCTTT.

Only one count was recorded for this clone. This chain uses TRBV19 with TRBJ1-1; 12 bases are shared with TRBD1. CDR1 and CDR2 (germline): LNHDA, SQIVND (reference sequence). The V segment lost 5 bases and the J segment 10 bases; nucleotides outside the gene matches: 11. CDR3 length: 15 residues. CDR3 nucleotide sequence: TGTGCCAGTAGTCTCACCGGGACAGGGGGCGTTGGAGCTTTCTTT. Translation: CASSLTGTGGVGAFF.

This rearrangement joins TRBV19 to TRBJ2-7, with a weak D call TRBD1 (7 bases). V was cut by 5 bases and J by 3 bases, with 17 bases left in between. CDR3 length equals 15 residues. Germline values: CDR1 LNHDA, CDR2 SQIVND (reference sequence). CDR3: CASSRYRQGGYEQYF. In nucleotides, the CDR3 is TGTGCCAGTAGTCGATATAGGCAGGGGGGCTACGAGCAGTACTTC.

This clone was seen only once. The chain employs TRBV7-9 and TRBJ2-7, with 7 nucleotides matching TRBD1. Looked up from germline, CDR1 is SEHNR and CDR2 is FQNEAQ (reference sequence). The CDR3 spans 14 residues. The ends lost 1 base at V and 5 bases at J; junction bases unmatched: 5. Here the CDR3 DNA reads TGTGCCAGCAGCTTAGTAGGGACAGCCGACGAGCAGTACTTC. It is translated as CASSLVGTADEQYF.

V usage is TRBV4-1 and J usage is TRBJ2-7, with D perhaps TRBD2 (5 bases). The V end lost 2 bases, the J end lost 0 bases, and 8 bases lay between the germline ends. The germline gives CDR1 MGHRA, CDR2 YSYEKL. This CDR3 is built from 14 residues. The DNA for the CDR3 is TGCGCCAGCAGCCAACGCCTAGCCTCCTACGAGCAGTACTTC. It encodes CASSQRLASYEQYF.

V and J are TRBV10-1 and TRBJ1-3; possible D gene TRBD1, 6 bases. The CDR3 has 13 residues. The V gene's germline CDR1 is WNHNN and CDR2 SYGVQD (reference sequence). V dropped 8 bases and J dropped 4 bases, with 12 bases sitting between them. In DNA form, the CDR3 reads TGCGCCAGCCGAACAGGGCCCGGAAACACCATATATTTT. Its translation: CASRTGPGNTIYF.

J is TRBJ1-1 and V is TRBV9; unclear D gene. CDR1 is SGDLS, CDR2 YYNGEE, per germline. V dropped 4 bases and J dropped 6 bases, with 13 bases sitting between them. The CDR3 is 13 residues long. CDR3 sequence: CASSPRDRAEAFF. In DNA form, the CDR3 reads TGTGCCAGCAGCCCACGGGATAGGGCTGAAGCTTTCTTT. Full variable domain (missing parts from reference TRBV9 and TRBJ1-1): DSGVTQTPKHLITATGQRVTLRCSPRSGDLSVYWYQQSLDQGLQFLIQYYNGEERAKGNILERFSAQQFPDLHSELNLSSLELGDSALYFCASSPRDRAEAFFGQGTRLTVV.

The chain combines TRBV3-1 (or the pseudogene TRBV3-2) with TRBJ1-3; 7 positions agree with TRBD1. Trimming cost V 1 base and J 6 bases; bases outside gene matches: 9. The V gene's germline CDR1 is LGHDT and CDR2 YNNKEL (reference sequence). The CDR3 runs 16 residues. The CDR3 region has the DNA TGTGCCAGCAGCCAAGGAGGAACAGGGGTAGTAAACACCATATATTTT. Protein sequence: CASSQGGTGVVNTIYF.

The V gene is TRBV5-1, the J gene TRBJ1-2, with D perhaps matching TRBD1 (6 bases). With 0 bases removed from V and 2 bases from J, the gap between germline ends came to 11 bases. Germline CDR1 and CDR2: SGHRS and YFSETQ. This CDR3 is built from 15 residues. CDR3 nucleotides: TGCGCCAGCAGCTTGGCTCCGGACAGAAACTATGGCTACACCTTC. Translation gives CASSLAPDRNYGYTF.

The V gene is TRBV27, the J gene TRBJ1-6; possible D gene TRBD1, 6 bases. Trimming removed 6 bases at V and 9 bases at J, with 15 bases between. Germline CDR1 and CDR2: MNHEY and SMNVEV (reference sequence). The CDR3 spans 14 residues. CDR3 in amino acids: CASRNTGLSSPLHF. CDR3 in DNA: TGTGCCAGCAGAAACACAGGGTTGAGTTCACCCCTCCACTTT.

The chain is built from TRBV5-6 and TRBJ2-5, with D possibly TRBD2 on 5 matching bases. Per the germline V gene, CDR1 is SGHDT and CDR2 is YYEEEE. This CDR3 is built from 14 residues. V was shortened by 5 bases and J by 4 bases, with 15 bases between the two germline ends. Here the CDR3 reads CASSFSWELETQYF. CDR3 in DNA: TGTGCCAGCAGTTTCTCATGGGAGTTAGAGACCCAGTACTTC.

The chain recombines TRBV5-1 with TRBJ2-5; 11 bases agree with TRBD2. Germline V gene data show CDR1 as SGHRS and CDR2 as YFSETQ. V trimming: 4 bases; J trimming: 5 bases; junction bases outside the gene matches: 4. The CDR3 has 14 amino acids. CDR3 bases: TGCGCCAGCAGCGCTAGCGGGGGGCCGGAGACCCAGTACTTC. It yields the protein CASSASGGPETQYF.

J is TRBJ2-2 and V is TRBV4-3; 7 bases line up with TRBD2. CDR1 is LGHNA and CDR2 is YSLEER in the germline V gene. The J segment lost 10 bases and the V segment lost 0 bases, leaving 8 bases of the junction unmatched. CDR3 length: 15 amino acids. CDR3 sequence: CASSQDPSGRQELFF. The CDR3 DNA is TGCGCCAGCAGCCAAGATCCTAGCGGCCGTCAGGAGCTGTTTTTT.

The chain carries TRBV5-8 and TRBJ1-2; D is unresolved. V lost 0 bases, J lost 8 bases, and 11 bases lay in between. The germline V gene encodes CDR1 SGHTS and CDR2 YDEGEE. The CDR3 runs to 13 residues. CDR3 loop: CASSLARLEGYTF. The DNA of the CDR3 is TGTGCCAGCAGCTTGGCGAGGCTTGAGGGCTACACCTTC.

The chain is built from TRBV29-1 and TRBJ1-2, with D uncertain. The germline V gene encodes CDR1 SQVTM and CDR2 ANQGSEA. V was clipped by 1 base and J by 0 bases, with 9 bases between them. This CDR3 contains 14 residues. CDR3 nucleotides: TGCAGCGTTGAAGGCCCCACAGCTAACTATGGCTACACCTTC. This encodes CSVEGPTANYGYTF.

CDR3: CASSLRTSILETQYF. CDR3 DNA: TGTGCCAGCAGCTTAAGGACTAGCATTTTGGAGACCCAGTACTTC. V gene TRBV7-6 combines with J gene TRBJ2-5; 8 nucleotides agree with TRBD2. CDR3 length equals 15 residues. Germline CDR1 SGHVS, CDR2 FNYEAQ. V trimming: 2 bases; J trimming: 5 bases; junction bases outside the gene matches: 7. The variable domain in full, completed from reference TRBV7-6 and TRBJ2-5, reads GAGVSQSPRYKVTKRGQDVALRCDPISGHVSLYWYRQALGQGPEFLTYFNYEAQQDKSGLPNDRFSAERPEGSISTLTIQRTEQRDSAMYRCASSLRTSILETQYFGPGTRLLVL.

This clone has more than one count but fewer than ten. J is TRBJ1-5 and V is TRBV30; TRBD1 matches 10 bases. Looked up from germline, CDR1 is GTSNPN and CDR2 is SVGIG (reference sequence). V dropped 5 bases and J dropped 0; count of bases not matched to a gene: 1. This CDR3 contains 14 residues. The CDR3 region is CAWGTGVSNQPQHF. The CDR3, as DNA: TGTGCCTGGGGGACAGGGGTTAGCAATCAGCCCCAGCATTTT.

This clone was detected only once. The rearrangement uses TRBV7-6 and TRBJ1-4; tentatively, D is TRBD1 (5 bases). The CDR3 extends over 12 amino acids. The germline V and J ends were trimmed by 2 bases and 8 bases, with 6 bases remaining between them. Germline V CDR1 and CDR2: SGHVS, FNYEAQ. The CDR3 loop reads CASSLSGEKLFF. The CDR3 DNA reads TGTGCCAGCAGCTTATCAGGGGAAAAACTGTTTTTT.

The chain couples TRBV6-5 to TRBJ1-1; no clear D gene. With 2 bases removed from V and 4 bases from J, the gap between germline ends came to 17 bases. The CDR3 is 16 residues long. Per the germline V gene, CDR1 is MNHEY and CDR2 is SVGAGI. As DNA, the CDR3 is TGTGCCAGCAGTTACATAAAGGCAGGAGGCTCCACTGAAGCTTTCTTT. Its protein product is CASSYIKAGGSTEAFF.

V is TRBV28 and J is TRBJ2-1; 8 nucleotides align to TRBD2. The CDR3 loop spans 17 amino acids. The V gene's germline CDR1 is MDHEN and CDR2 SYDVKM. J was trimmed by 0 bases and V by 4 bases; bases with no gene match: 8. The DNA for the CDR3 is TGTGCCAGCAGTTCAGGAAGCGGGGGCCTCTCCTACAATGAGCAGTTCTTC. Its protein is CASSSGSGGLSYNEQFF.

This chain joins TRBV7-8 and TRBJ2-7; 10 bases are shared with TRBD1. The CDR3 length is 14 residues. The J segment lost 1 base and the V segment lost 6 bases, leaving 3 bases of the junction unmatched. Germline V gene sequence: CDR1 SGHVS, CDR2 FQNEAQ. The CDR3 DNA reads TGTGCCAGCAGTAGGACAGGGGGGTCCTACGAGCAGTACTTC. Translating gives CASSRTGGSYEQYF.

In this sample, this clone turned up once. V is TRBV6-5 and J is TRBJ2-3; no firm D call. CDR3 length equals 14 residues. Looked up from germline, CDR1 is MNHEY and CDR2 is SVGAGI. Trimming took off 4 bases at V and 6 bases at J, with 14 bases between the two ends. The CDR3 reads CASSSLLYMDTQYF. DNA of the CDR3: TGTGCCAGCAGTTCCCTCCTTTATATGGATACGCAGTATTTT.

The V and J genes are TRBV6-2 or TRBV6-3 and TRBJ2-7; D is possibly TRBD1 (6 bases). The V and J ends lost 5 bases and 1 base respectively, with 12 bases between them. CDR3 length equals 14 residues. Germline V lookup: CDR1 MNHEY, CDR2 SVGEGT. The CDR3 coding sequence is TGTGCCAGCAGTAGGACAGAAACATCCTACGAGCAGTACTTC. Its translation: CASSRTETSYEQYF.

The chain carries TRBV27 and TRBJ2-7, with a weak D call TRBD1 (6 bases). The germline V and J ends were trimmed by 7 bases and 8 bases, with 12 bases remaining between them. Germline-derived CDR1 and CDR2 are MNHEY and SMNVEV (reference sequence). The CDR3 loop spans 11 amino acids. The CDR3 spells CASTYGTKQYF. The CDR3 DNA is TGTGCCAGCACCTATGGGACAAAGCAGTACTTC.